A selection of T cell receptor beta chains follows, all from one sample in a study of cytomegalovirus exposure and HLA in healthy donors. Sequencing used immunoSEQ multiplex PCR; TCRdb keeps in-frame clones, though not all of them. This sample has over 150,000 clones, with 82% found just once. The material sequenced was PBMCs. The receptors here all came from a girl aged 5-17 years in good health and CMV-seropositive. Each CDR3 is given with its conserved first and last residue. The D gene is left open where the match is weak. The listing skips clone size in some rows; elsewhere it reads once, few, many or a size class.

D	V	J	size	CDR3	DNA
TRBD1	TRBV4-1	TRBJ2-5	-	CASSLTPVRTGSGETQYF	TGCGCCAGCAGCCTCACTCCCGTCCGGACAGGGTCCGGAGAGACCCAGTACTTC
-	TRBV28	TRBJ1-1	-	CASSIRDRMNTEAFF	TGTGCCAGCAGCATACGAGACAGGATGAACACTGAAGCTTTCTTT
TRBD2	TRBV5-1	TRBJ2-3	-	CASSLGASGFTDTQYF	TGCGCCAGCAGCTTGGGGGCTAGCGGGTTCACAGATACGCAGTATTTT
-	TRBV11-2	TRBJ2-7	-	CASSLWRATYEQYF	TGTGCCAGCAGCTTATGGAGGGCAACCTACGAGCAGTACTTC
TRBD1	TRBV2	TRBJ1-5	-	CASMQGAGQPQHF	TGTGCCAGCATGCAGGGGGCTGGTCAGCCCCAGCATTTT
TRBD1	TRBV5-1	TRBJ1-1	-	CASSLRTGGDTEAFF	TGCGCCAGCAGCTTAAGGACAGGGGGTGACACTGAAGCTTTCTTT
-	TRBV15	TRBJ1-5	-	CATSTNRQDSTISNQPQHF	TGTGCCACCAGCACGAACCGCCAGGACAGCACTATAAGCAATCAGCCCCAGCATTTT
-	TRBV5-1	TRBJ2-7	-	CASSLDRVTGSYEQYF	TGCGCCAGCAGCTTGGACAGGGTAACAGGGTCCTACGAGCAGTACTTC
-	TRBV7-6	TRBJ1-6	-	CASSLGAGTNNSPLHF	TGTGCCAGCAGCTTAGGGGCAGGAACAAATAATTCACCCCTCCACTTT
TRBD2	TRBV5-1	TRBJ2-1	-	CASSLALAGGPHEQFF	TGCGCCAGCAGCTTGGCCCTAGCGGGGGGGCCCCATGAGCAGTTCTTC
-	TRBV28	TRBJ1-1	-	CASIYQGFRNTEAFF	TGTGCCAGCATTTACCAGGGATTTAGAAACACTGAAGCTTTCTTT
-	TRBV5-6	TRBJ2-7	few	CASSLDRALSYEQYF	TGTGCCAGCAGCTTGGACAGGGCCCTCTCCTACGAGCAGTACTTC
TRBD1	TRBV5-6	TRBJ1-3	-	CASSKTGANTIYF	TGTGCCAGCAGTAAGACAGGGGCAAACACCATATATTTT
TRBD1	TRBV2	TRBJ1-1	once	CASSLQGDDHTEAFF	TGTGCCAGCAGCTTACAGGGGGATGATCACACTGAAGCTTTCTTT
TRBD2	TRBV27	TRBJ2-1	-	CASSLGAGVTYNEQFF	TGTGCCAGCAGTTTAGGTGCGGGAGTCACCTACAATGAGCAGTTCTTC
TRBD2	TRBV6-1	TRBJ2-3	few	CASSAGGSTDTQYF	TGTGCCAGCAGTGCGGGGGGGAGCACAGATACGCAGTATTTT
-	TRBV7-9	TRBJ2-7	once	CASSLGFYEQYF	TGTGCCAGCAGCTTGGGCTTCTACGAGCAGTACTTC
-	TRBV11-2	TRBJ2-1	-	CASSLGLRYNEQFF	TGTGCCAGCAGCTTGGGCCTAAGGTACAATGAGCAGTTCTTC
-	TRBV4-3	TRBJ2-5	once	CASSDGVGETQYF	TGCGCCAGCAGCGACGGGGTTGGCGAGACCCAGTACTTC
TRBD2	TRBV7-8	TRBJ2-1	-	CASSPTSGRAHEQFF	TGTGCCAGCAGCCCTACTAGCGGGAGGGCCCATGAGCAGTTCTTC
TRBD1	TRBV19	TRBJ1-1	-	CASGQGGLNTEAFF	TGTGCCAGCGGACAGGGGGGGTTGAACACTGAAGCTTTCTTT
-	TRBV11-2	TRBJ2-3	few	CASSLVAGSDTQYF	TGTGCCAGCAGCTTAGTGGCGGGTTCAGATACGCAGTATTTT
-	TRBV28	TRBJ1-5	-	CAGGKQPQHF	TGTGCCGGAGGGAAACAGCCCCAGCATTTT
TRBD1	TRBV5-6	TRBJ1-5	-	CASSLGTGYDQPQHF	TGTGCCAGCAGCTTAGGGACAGGGTACGATCAGCCCCAGCATTTT
TRBD2	TRBV10-2	TRBJ2-3	-	CASGIGLAATDTQYF	TGCGCCAGCGGGATCGGACTAGCGGCCACAGATACGCAGTATTTT
TRBD1	TRBV11-2	TRBJ1-2	once	CASSFSTGGGGYTF	TGTGCCAGCAGCTTCTCGACAGGGGGAGGCGGCTACACCTTC
TRBD2	TRBV10-1	TRBJ2-3	-	CASSTGLAGGTDTQYF	TGCGCCAGCAGTACTGGACTAGCGGGAGGCACAGATACGCAGTATTTT
TRBD2	TRBV28	TRBJ2-1	-	CASSLLTSGGDNEQFF	TGTGCCAGCAGTTTATTGACTAGCGGGGGGGACAATGAGCAGTTCTTC
-	TRBV9	TRBJ1-1	few	CASSPDGGEGAFF	TGTGCCAGCAGCCCAGATGGAGGAGAAGGGGCTTTCTTT
TRBD2	TRBV5-1	TRBJ2-1	-	CASSLELAGGPGSEQFF	TGCGCCAGCAGCTTGGAACTAGCGGGAGGGCCAGGAAGTGAGCAGTTCTTC
-	TRBV6-5	TRBJ1-1	few	CASSYSGPTEAFF	TGTGCCAGCAGTTACTCGGGCCCAACTGAAGCTTTCTTT
-	TRBV29-1	TRBJ1-1	-	CSVERQGYTEAFF	TGCAGCGTTGAAAGGCAGGGCTACACTGAAGCTTTCTTT
-	TRBV28	TRBJ1-2	-	CASSGSSEGYTF	TGTGCCAGCAGTGGGAGTTCAGAAGGCTACACCTTC
TRBD2	TRBV5-1	TRBJ2-7	-	CASSLDRAGGRYEQYF	TGCGCCAGCAGCTTGGATCGTGCGGGGGGCCGCTACGAGCAGTACTTC
TRBD1	TRBV27	TRBJ1-3	-	CASSPDRGGGNTIYF	TGTGCCAGCAGCCCGGACAGGGGCGGTGGAAACACCATATATTTT
-	TRBV28	TRBJ1-5	once	CASRWLAGTSVSNQPQHF	TGTGCCAGCAGATGGCTCGCGGGCACATCGGTGAGCAATCAGCCCCAGCATTTT
-	TRBV28	TRBJ2-6	-	CASSFRAAWGANVLTF	TGTGCCAGCAGTTTTCGAGCGGCTTGGGGGGCCAACGTCCTGACTTTC
-	TRBV10-3	TRBJ1-1	-	CAISQENTEAFF	TGTGCCATCAGCCAGGAGAACACTGAAGCTTTCTTT
TRBD2	TRBV10-3	TRBJ2-1	-	CAISEGASGRYNEQFF	TGTGCCATCAGTGAAGGGGCTAGCGGGAGATACAATGAGCAGTTCTTC
-	TRBV5-5	TRBJ1-1	-	CASSLEGARAFF	TGTGCCAGCAGCTTGGAAGGGGCACGAGCTTTCTTT
TRBD2	TRBV7-6	TRBJ2-2	-	CASSGLAGVDTGELFF	TGTGCCAGCAGCGGACTAGCGGGAGTGGACACCGGGGAGCTGTTTTTT